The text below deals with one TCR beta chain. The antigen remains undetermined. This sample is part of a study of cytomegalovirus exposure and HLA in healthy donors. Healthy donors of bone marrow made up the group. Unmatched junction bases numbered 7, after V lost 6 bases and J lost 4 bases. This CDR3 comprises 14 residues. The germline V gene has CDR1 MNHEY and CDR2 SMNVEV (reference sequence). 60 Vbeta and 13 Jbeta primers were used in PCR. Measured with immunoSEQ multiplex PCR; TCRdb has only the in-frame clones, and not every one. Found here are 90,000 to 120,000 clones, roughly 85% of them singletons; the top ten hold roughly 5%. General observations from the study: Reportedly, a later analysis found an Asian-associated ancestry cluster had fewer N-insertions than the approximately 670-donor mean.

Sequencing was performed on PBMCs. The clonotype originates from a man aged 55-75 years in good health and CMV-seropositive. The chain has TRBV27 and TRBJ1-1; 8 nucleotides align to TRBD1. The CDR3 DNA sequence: TGTGCCAGCAGCCCCGGGACAGGCCTCACTGAAGCTTTCTTT. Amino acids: CASSPGTGLTEAFF.